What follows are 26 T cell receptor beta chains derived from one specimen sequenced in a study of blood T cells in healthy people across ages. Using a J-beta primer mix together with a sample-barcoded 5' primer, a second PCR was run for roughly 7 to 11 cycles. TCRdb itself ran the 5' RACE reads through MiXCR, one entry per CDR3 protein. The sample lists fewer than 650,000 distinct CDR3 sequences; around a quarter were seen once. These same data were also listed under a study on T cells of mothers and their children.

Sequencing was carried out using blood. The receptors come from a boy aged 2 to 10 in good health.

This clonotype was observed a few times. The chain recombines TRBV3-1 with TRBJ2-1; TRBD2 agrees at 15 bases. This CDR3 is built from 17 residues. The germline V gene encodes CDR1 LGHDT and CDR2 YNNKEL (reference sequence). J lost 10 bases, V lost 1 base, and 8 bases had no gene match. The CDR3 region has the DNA TGTGCCAGCAGCCAAGCCATCGGACTAGCGGGAGGGGGGGAGCAGTTCTTC. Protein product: CASSQAIGLAGGGEQFF.

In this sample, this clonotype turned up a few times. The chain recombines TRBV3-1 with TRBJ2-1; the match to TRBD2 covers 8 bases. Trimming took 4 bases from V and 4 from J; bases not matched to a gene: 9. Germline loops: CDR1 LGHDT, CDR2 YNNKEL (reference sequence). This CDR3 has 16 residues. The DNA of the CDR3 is TGTGCCAGCAGCCCAAGGCGGACTAGCCGATACAATGAGCAGTTCTTC. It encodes CASSPRRTSRYNEQFF.

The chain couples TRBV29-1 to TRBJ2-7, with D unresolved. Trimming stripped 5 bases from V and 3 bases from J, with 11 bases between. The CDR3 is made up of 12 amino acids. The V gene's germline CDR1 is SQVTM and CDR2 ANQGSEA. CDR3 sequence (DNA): TGCAGCGTTTGGGGTCCCATCTACGAGCAGTACTTC. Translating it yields CSVWGPIYEQYF.

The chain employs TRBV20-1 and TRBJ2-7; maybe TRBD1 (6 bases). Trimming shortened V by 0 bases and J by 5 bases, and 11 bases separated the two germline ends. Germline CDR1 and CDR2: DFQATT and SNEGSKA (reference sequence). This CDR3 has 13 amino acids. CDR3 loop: CSAREPRGHEQYF. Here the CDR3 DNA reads TGCAGTGCTAGAGAACCCAGGGGCCACGAGCAGTACTTC.

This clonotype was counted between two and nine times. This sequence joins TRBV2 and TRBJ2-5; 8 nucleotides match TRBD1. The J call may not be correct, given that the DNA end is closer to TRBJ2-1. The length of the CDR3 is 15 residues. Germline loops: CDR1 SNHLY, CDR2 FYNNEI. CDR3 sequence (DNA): TGTGCCAGCAGGGCGGACAGGGCAATCGGCAATGAGCAGTTCTTC. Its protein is CASRADRAIGNEQFF.

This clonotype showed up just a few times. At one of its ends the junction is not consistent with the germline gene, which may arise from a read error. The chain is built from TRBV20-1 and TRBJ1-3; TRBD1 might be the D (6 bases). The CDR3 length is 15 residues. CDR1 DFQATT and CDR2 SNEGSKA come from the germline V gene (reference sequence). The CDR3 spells CSAGRTASSGNTVYF. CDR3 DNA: TGCAGTGCTGGGAGGACAGCGAGCTCTGGAAACACCGTATATTTT.

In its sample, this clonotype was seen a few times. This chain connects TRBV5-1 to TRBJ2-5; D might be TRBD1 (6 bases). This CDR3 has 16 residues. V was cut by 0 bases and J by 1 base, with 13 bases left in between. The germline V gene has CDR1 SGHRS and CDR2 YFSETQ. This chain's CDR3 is CASSLGPQGSQETQYF. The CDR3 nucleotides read TGCGCCAGCAGCTTGGGGCCCCAGGGGTCCCAAGAGACCCAGTACTTC.

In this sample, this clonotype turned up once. CDR3 DNA sequence: TGTGCCAGCAGCGCGGACAGAGGTAACGAGCAGTACTTC. Translating it yields CASSADRGNEQYF. This chain uses TRBV7-9 with TRBJ2-7, with a possible D match to TRBD1 (6 bases). CDR1 is SEHNR, CDR2 FQNEAQ, per germline (reference sequence). The CDR3 sequence is 13 residues long. The V and J ends lost 5 bases and 5 bases respectively, with 13 bases between them.

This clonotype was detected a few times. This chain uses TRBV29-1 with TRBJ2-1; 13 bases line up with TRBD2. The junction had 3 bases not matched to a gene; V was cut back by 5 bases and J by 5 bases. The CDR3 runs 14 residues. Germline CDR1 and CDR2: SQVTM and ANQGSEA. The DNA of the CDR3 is TGCAGCGTTCGACTAGCGGGAGGACACAATGAGCAGTTCTTC. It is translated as CSVRLAGGHNEQFF.

CDR3: CASSLGGMNTGELFF. CDR3 nucleotides: TGCGCCAGCAGCTTGGGAGGAATGAACACCGGGGAGCTGTTTTTT. The chain employs TRBV5-1 and TRBJ2-2; the D is unclear. Deletions cut 0 bases from V and 1 base from J, with 7 bases between. From germline, CDR1 is SGHRS and CDR2 YFSETQ. The CDR3 consists of 15 residues.

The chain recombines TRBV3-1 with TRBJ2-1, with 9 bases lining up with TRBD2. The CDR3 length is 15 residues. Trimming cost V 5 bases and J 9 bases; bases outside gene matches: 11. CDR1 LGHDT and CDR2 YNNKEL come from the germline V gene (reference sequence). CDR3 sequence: CASSVLAGVKGEQFF. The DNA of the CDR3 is TGTGCCAGCAGCGTTTTAGCGGGAGTAAAGGGTGAGCAGTTCTTC.

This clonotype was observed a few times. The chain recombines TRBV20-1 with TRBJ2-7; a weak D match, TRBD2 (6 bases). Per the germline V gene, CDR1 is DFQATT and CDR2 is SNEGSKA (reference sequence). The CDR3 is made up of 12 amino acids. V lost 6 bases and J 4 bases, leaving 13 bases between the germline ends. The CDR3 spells CSARDSIYEQYF. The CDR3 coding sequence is TGCAGTGCGCGGGACTCGATATACGAGCAGTACTTC.

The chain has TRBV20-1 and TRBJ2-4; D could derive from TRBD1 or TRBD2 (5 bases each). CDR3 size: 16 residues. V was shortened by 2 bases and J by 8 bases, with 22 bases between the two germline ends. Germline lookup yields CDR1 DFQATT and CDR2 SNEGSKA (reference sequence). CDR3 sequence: CSARPKRQLAEDIQYF. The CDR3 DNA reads TGCAGTGCTAGACCTAAACGACAGCTTGCGGAGGACATTCAGTACTTC.

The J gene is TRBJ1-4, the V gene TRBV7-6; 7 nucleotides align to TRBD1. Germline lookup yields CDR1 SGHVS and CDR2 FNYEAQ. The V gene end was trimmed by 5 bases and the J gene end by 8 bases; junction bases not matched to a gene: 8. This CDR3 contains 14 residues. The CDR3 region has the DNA TGTGCCAGCAGCCCGAGGGGGCGCAACGAAAAACTGTTTTTT. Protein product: CASSPRGRNEKLFF.

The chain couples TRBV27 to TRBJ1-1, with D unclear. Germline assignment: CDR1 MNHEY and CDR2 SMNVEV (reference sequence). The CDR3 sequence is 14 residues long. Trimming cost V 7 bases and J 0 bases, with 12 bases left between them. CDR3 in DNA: TGTGCCAGCAAACAACACGGCTTGAACACTGAAGCTTTCTTT. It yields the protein CASKQHGLNTEAFF.

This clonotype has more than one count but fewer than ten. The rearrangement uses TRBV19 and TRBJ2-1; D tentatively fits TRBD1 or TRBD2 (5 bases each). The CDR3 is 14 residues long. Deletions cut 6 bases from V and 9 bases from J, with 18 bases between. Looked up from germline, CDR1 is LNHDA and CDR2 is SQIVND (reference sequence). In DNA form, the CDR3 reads TGTGCCAGTAGGGTTTCGGACGGGGCGATTGAGCAGTTCTTC. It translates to CASRVSDGAIEQFF.

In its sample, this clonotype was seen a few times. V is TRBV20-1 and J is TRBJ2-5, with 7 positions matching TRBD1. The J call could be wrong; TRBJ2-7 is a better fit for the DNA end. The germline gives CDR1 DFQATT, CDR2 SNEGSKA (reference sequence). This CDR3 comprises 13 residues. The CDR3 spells CSAATGRPYEQYF. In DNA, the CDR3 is TGCAGTGCAGCGACAGGGCGTCCCTACGAGCAGTACTTC.

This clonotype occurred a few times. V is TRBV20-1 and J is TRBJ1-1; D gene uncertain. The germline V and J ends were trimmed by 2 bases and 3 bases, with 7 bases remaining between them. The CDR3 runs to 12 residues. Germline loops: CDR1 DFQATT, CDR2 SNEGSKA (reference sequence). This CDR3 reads CSARIPYTEAFF. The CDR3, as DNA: TGCAGTGCTAGAATCCCTTACACTGAAGCTTTCTTT.

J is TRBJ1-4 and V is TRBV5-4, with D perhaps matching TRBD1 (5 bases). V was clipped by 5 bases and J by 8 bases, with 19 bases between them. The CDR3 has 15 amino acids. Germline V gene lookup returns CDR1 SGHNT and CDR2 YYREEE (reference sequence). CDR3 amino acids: CASRMQQEGPEKLFF. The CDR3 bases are TGTGCCAGCAGAATGCAACAGGAGGGGCCAGAAAAACTGTTTTTT.

The CDR3 is CASSLRTVLGSGANVLTF. The DNA of the CDR3 is TGTGCCAGCAGCTTACGGACAGTACTGGGCTCTGGGGCCAACGTCCTGACTTTC. The chain links TRBV11-2 to TRBJ2-6; D is possibly TRBD1 (6 bases). Deletions cut 2 bases from V and 0 bases from J, with 14 bases between. The CDR3 length is 18 residues. Germline assignment: CDR1 SGHAT and CDR2 FQNNGV.

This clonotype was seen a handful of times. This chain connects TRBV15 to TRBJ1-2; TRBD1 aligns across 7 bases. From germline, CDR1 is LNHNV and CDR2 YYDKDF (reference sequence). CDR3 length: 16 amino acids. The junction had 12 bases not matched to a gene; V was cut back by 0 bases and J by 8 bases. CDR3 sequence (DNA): TGTGCCACCAGCAGAGAAAGGACAGGTCTCTCACGGGGCTACACCTTC. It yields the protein CATSRERTGLSRGYTF.

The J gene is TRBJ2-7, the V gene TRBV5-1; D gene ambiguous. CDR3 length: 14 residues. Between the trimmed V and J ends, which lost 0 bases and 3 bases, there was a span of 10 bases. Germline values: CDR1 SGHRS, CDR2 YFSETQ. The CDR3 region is CASSLAVASYEQYF. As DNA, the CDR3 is TGCGCCAGCAGCTTGGCAGTAGCTAGCTACGAGCAGTACTTC.

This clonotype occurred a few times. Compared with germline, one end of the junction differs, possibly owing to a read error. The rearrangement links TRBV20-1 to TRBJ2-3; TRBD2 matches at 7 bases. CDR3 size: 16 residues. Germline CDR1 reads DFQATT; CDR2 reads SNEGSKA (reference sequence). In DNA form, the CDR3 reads TGCAGTGCTAGTTTCGGGGAAGCGGGGATCGCAGATACGCAGTTTTTT. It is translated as CSASFGEAGIADTQFF.

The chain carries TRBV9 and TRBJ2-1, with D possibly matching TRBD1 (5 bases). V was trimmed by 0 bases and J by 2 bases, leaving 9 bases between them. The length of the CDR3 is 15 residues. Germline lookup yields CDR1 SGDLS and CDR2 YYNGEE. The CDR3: CASSVDGAPYNEQFF. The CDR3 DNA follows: TGTGCCAGCAGCGTAGATGGGGCCCCCTACAATGAGCAGTTCTTC.

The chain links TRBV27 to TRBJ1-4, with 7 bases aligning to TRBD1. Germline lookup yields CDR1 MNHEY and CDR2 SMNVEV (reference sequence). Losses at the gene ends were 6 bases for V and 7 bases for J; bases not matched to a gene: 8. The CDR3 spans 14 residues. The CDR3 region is CASRKGGASEKLFF. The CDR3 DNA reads TGTGCCAGCAGAAAAGGGGGCGCGAGTGAAAAACTGTTTTTT.

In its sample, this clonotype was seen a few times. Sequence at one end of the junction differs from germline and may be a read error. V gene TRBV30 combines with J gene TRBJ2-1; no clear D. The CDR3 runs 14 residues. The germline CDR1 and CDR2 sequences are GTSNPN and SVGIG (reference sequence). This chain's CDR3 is CARSVLNGHNEQFF. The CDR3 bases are TGTGCCCGGAGTGTACTTAACGGACACAATGAGCAGTTCTTC.